Given below is one TCR beta chain in context. The sample originates from a study of blood T cell repertoires in COVID-19. Study-level information: Researchers got acute and convalescent COVID-19 samples from the United States, Italy and Spain. The analysed material was cDNA or gDNA that came from T cells, B-cell-depleted T cells, or PBMCs.

V lost 5 bases, J lost 0 bases, and 7 bases stayed unmatched. CDR3 length: 17 residues. Germline V lookup: CDR1 MRHNA, CDR2 SNTAGT. Per the original data handling: Using reference gene primer amplification, nucleated cell counts were estimated. Profiled with immunoSEQ multiplex PCR; TCRdb holds only in-frame clones, not every one. V, J and clone size reflect that table, while D and trimming were determined from the DNA. The sample carries 99,000 or so clones, roughly 81% recorded once. The sequenced sample consisted of peripheral blood. This chain connects TRBV6-4 to TRBJ2-3; TRBD2 agrees at 11 bases. The clonotype was recovered from a woman in her 70s with acute or convalescent COVID-19. The CDR3 DNA reads TGTGCCAGCAGTACCGGGACTAGCGGACTTAGCACAGATACGCAGTATTTT. Translated, it gives CASSTGTSGLSTDTQYF.